Below are 20 T cell receptor beta chains sequenced from a single sample in a study of blood T cell repertoires in COVID-19. Profiled with immunoSEQ multiplex PCR; TCRdb holds only in-frame clones, not every one. Among 120,000 to 150,000 clones listed, roughly four fifths were seen once. Sequencing was done on a sample of peripheral blood. The receptors originated from a human donor with acute or convalescent COVID-19. The donor label of this sample is uncertain.

The V call is TRBV28, the J call TRBJ1-6; 10 bases align to TRBD1. The CDR3 totals 13 residues. J gave up 9 bases and V 8 bases, and 4 bases lay outside the gene matches. Germline V lookup: CDR1 MDHEN, CDR2 SYDVKM. CDR3 residues: CASGQGGPSPLHF. In DNA, the CDR3 is TGTGCCAGCGGACAGGGGGGTCCTTCACCCCTCCACTTT.

V and J are TRBV18 and TRBJ1-2; D is ambiguous. The V end lost 6 bases, the J end lost 3 bases, and 14 bases lay between the germline ends. Germline V gene sequence: CDR1 KGHSH, CDR2 LQKENI. This CDR3 is built from 14 residues. DNA for the CDR3: TGTGCCAGCTCTCCAAGTCTAGTCCACTATGGCTACACCTTC. Amino acid sequence: CASSPSLVHYGYTF.

The chain joins TRBV4-2 to TRBJ1-2; D is undetermined. Trimming removed 1 base from V and 0 bases from J, with 9 bases in between. The length of the CDR3 is 15 residues. The V gene's germline CDR1 is LGHNA and CDR2 YNFKEQ. This CDR3 is CASSQGKEPNYGYTF. In DNA, the CDR3 is TGTGCCAGCAGCCAAGGAAAGGAGCCTAACTATGGCTACACCTTC.

Regarding this clone: This sample also contains other DNA sequences that code for the same CDR3. The chain recombines TRBV7-2 with TRBJ1-4; D is perhaps TRBD1 (5 bases). Germline V lookup: CDR1 SGHTA, CDR2 FQGNSA. V lost 5 bases and J 8 bases, leaving 9 bases between the germline ends. The CDR3 sequence is 12 residues long. Here the CDR3 reads CASSPGGEKLFF. The CDR3 DNA reads TGTGCCAGCAGCCCCGGGGGGGAAAAACTGTTTTTT.

The chain is built from TRBV19 and TRBJ1-2; no definite D call. V lost 6 bases and J lost 4, with 18 bases in between. The V gene's germline CDR1 is LNHDA and CDR2 SQIVND (reference sequence). This CDR3 is 15 amino acids long. In nucleotides, the CDR3 is TGTGCCAGTAGACAACGCTCCGGGTTCCGCTATGGCTACACCTTC. This sequence encodes CASRQRSGFRYGYTF.

V and J are TRBV30 and TRBJ1-5; D is possibly TRBD1 (6 bases). The CDR3 contains 16 residues. Per germline, CDR1 GTSNPN and CDR2 SVGIG (reference sequence). Trimming left V 0 bases short and J 6 bases short, with 18 bases between. CDR3 loop: CAWSVIGGGVGQPQHF. The CDR3, as DNA: TGTGCCTGGAGTGTAATTGGGGGGGGCGTCGGTCAGCCCCAGCATTTT.

This chain links TRBV7-2 with TRBJ1-6; D not resolved. Germline CDR1 reads SGHTA; CDR2 reads FQGNSA. Trimming pared 4 bases from V and 13 bases from J, leaving 20 bases between. The CDR3 has 15 residues. DNA of the CDR3: TGTGCCAGCAGCTCTCGCGGACGGGGAGTGGATCCCCTCCACTTT. It codes for CASSSRGRGVDPLHF. The whole variable domain, remainder taken from reference TRBV7-2 and TRBJ1-6, is GAGVSQSPSNKVTEKGKDVELRCDPISGHTALYWYRQSLGQGLEFLIYFQGNSAPDKSGLPSDRFSAERTGGSVSTLTIQRTQQEDSAVYLCASSSRGRGVDPLHFGNGTRLTVT.

J is TRBJ2-3 and V is TRBV7-2; TRBD1 matches 7 bases. V was clipped by 5 bases and J by 3 bases; unmatched bases: 2. Germline lookup yields CDR1 SGHTA and CDR2 FQGNSA. This CDR3 has 13 residues. The CDR3 sequence: CASSPQGTDTQYF. The CDR3 nucleotides are TGTGCCAGCAGCCCACAGGGGACAGATACGCAGTATTTT.

This rearrangement joins TRBV18 to TRBJ1-3; D remains ambiguous. The germline V gene has CDR1 KGHSH and CDR2 LQKENI. Trimming stripped 3 bases from V and 0 bases from J, with 12 bases between. The CDR3 extends over 16 amino acids. CDR3: CASSPVLEDSGNTIYF. Written as DNA, the CDR3 is TGTGCCAGCTCACCGGTTCTTGAGGACTCTGGAAACACCATATATTTT.

The chain links TRBV6-1 to TRBJ1-1, with unresolved D. Trimming removed 3 bases from V and 5 bases from J, with 16 bases in between. The CDR3 sequence is 15 residues long. CDR1 MNHNS and CDR2 SASEGT come from the germline V gene. DNA for the CDR3: TGTGCCAGCAGTGACCTACGTGGATCGGGGACTGAAGCTTTCTTT. Translation gives CASSDLRGSGTEAFF.

The chain couples TRBV2 to TRBJ2-1; 7 bases fit TRBD1. The J segment lost 0 bases and the V segment lost 4 bases, leaving 3 bases of the junction unmatched. CDR1 SNHLY and CDR2 FYNNEI come from the germline V gene. The CDR3 extends over 15 amino acids. The CDR3, as DNA: TGTGCCAGCAGTGGACAGGGCCGCTCCTACAATGAGCAGTTCTTC. This translates into CASSGQGRSYNEQFF.

The rearrangement joins TRBV15 to TRBJ2-7, with 9 bases identical to TRBD1. V lost 1 base and J lost 3; bases outside the gene matches: 7. Germline V gene data show CDR1 as LNHNV and CDR2 as YYDKDF (reference sequence). The CDR3 is 16 residues long. The CDR3 loop is CATSRVRTGVGYEQYF. The CDR3 DNA follows: TGTGCCACCAGCAGAGTGCGGACAGGGGTGGGCTACGAGCAGTACTTC. Drawing the rest from reference TRBV15 and TRBJ2-7, the complete variable domain is DAMVIQNPRYQVTQFGKPVTLSCSQTLNHNVMYWYQQKSSQAPKLLFHYYDKDFNNEADTPDNFQSRRPNTSFCFLDIRSPGLGDTAMYLCATSRVRTGVGYEQYFGPGTRLTVT.

V gene TRBV19 combines with J gene TRBJ2-1, with 7 bases matching TRBD2. Germline CDR1 reads LNHDA; CDR2 reads SQIVND (reference sequence). This CDR3 spans 14 amino acids. The V and J ends lost 3 bases and 3 bases, in that order; junction bases with no gene match: 2. CDR3 amino acids: CASSIRGGYNEQFF. CDR3 DNA: TGTGCCAGTAGTATCCGCGGGGGCTACAATGAGCAGTTCTTC. The full variable domain, with the rest looked up from reference TRBV19 and TRBJ2-1, is DGGITQSPKYLFRKEGQNVTLSCEQNLNHDAMYWYRQDPGQGLRLIYYSQIVNDFQKGDIAEGYSVSREKKESFPLTVTSAQKNPTAFYLCASSIRGGYNEQFFGPGTRLTVL.

A few counts support this clone. The chain couples TRBV7-2 to TRBJ1-2; 10 bases are shared with TRBD1. Germline values: CDR1 SGHTA, CDR2 FQGNSA. The trim removed 1 base at V and 4 bases at J, leaving 3 bases unmatched. CDR3 length: 15 amino acids. CDR3 DNA sequence: TGTGCCAGCAGCTTAGGGGGACAGGGGAGCTATGGCTACACCTTC. It translates to CASSLGGQGSYGYTF.

This chain joins TRBV29-1 and TRBJ1-2; 7 bases line up with TRBD1. The germline V gene has CDR1 SQVTM and CDR2 ANQGSEA. The CDR3 contains 11 residues. J gave up 8 bases and V 6 bases, and 6 bases lay outside the gene matches. The CDR3 is CSVQTGPGYTF. CDR3 sequence (DNA): TGCAGCGTCCAGACAGGGCCCGGCTACACCTTC.

The chain combines TRBV19 with TRBJ1-3; TRBD1 matches at 7 bases. In germline, CDR1 is LNHDA, CDR2 SQIVND (reference sequence). The CDR3 extends over 14 amino acids. V gave up 7 bases and J gave up 2 bases; unmatched junction bases: 5. In DNA, the CDR3 is TGTGCCAGTACCACAGGGGCGGCTGGAAACACCATATATTTT. Translating gives CASTTGAAGNTIYF.

The rearrangement joins TRBV15 to TRBJ2-2; the D gene is possibly TRBD2 (6 bases). V lost 5 bases, J lost 1 base, and 14 bases lay in between. Germline-derived CDR1 and CDR2 are LNHNV and YYDKDF (reference sequence). The CDR3 contains 16 residues. The DNA of the CDR3 is TGTGCCACCAGCGGACGAAGGGGAGGGAACACCGGGGAGCTGTTTTTT. Translated: CATSGRRGGNTGELFF.

The chain employs TRBV5-1 and TRBJ2-3, with D possibly TRBD2 on 7 matching bases. Trimming pared 0 bases from V and 5 bases from J, leaving 13 bases between. This CDR3 has 15 residues. Per the germline V gene, CDR1 is SGHRS and CDR2 is YFSETQ. This CDR3 is CASSLDTGGQDTQYF. The DNA for the CDR3 is TGCGCCAGCAGCTTGGATACGGGGGGCCAAGATACGCAGTATTTT.

The chain carries TRBV7-2 and TRBJ2-3; TRBD2 aligns across 14 bases. The CDR3 is 17 residues long. V dropped 5 bases and J dropped 0; count of bases not matched to a gene: 4. Germline V gives CDR1 SGHTA, CDR2 FQGNSA. The CDR3 DNA follows: TGTGCCAGCAGCAAAGGGACTAGCGGGGGTAGCACAGATACGCAGTATTTT. Translation gives CASSKGTSGGSTDTQYF. Looking up the rest from reference TRBV7-2 and TRBJ2-3 gives the full variable domain: GAGVSQSPSNKVTEKGKDVELRCDPISGHTALYWYRQSLGQGLEFLIYFQGNSAPDKSGLPSDRFSAERTGGSVSTLTIQRTQQEDSAVYLCASSKGTSGGSTDTQYFGPGTRLTVL.

This chain links TRBV7-9 with TRBJ1-2; 7 nucleotides agree with TRBD1. Germline loops: CDR1 SEHNR, CDR2 FQNEAQ (reference sequence). The length of the CDR3 is 13 residues. After removal of 6 bases from V and 6 bases from J, the junction contained 7 bases not matched to a gene. Here the CDR3 DNA reads TGTGCCAGCAGACGAGGGGACAGACATGGCTACACCTTC. Protein product: CASRRGDRHGYTF.